The source of this TCR beta chain is a study of T cell changes during pregnancy in multiple sclerosis. V lost 6 bases, J lost 7 bases, and 12 bases lay in between. CDR1 and CDR2 (germline): MDHEN, SYDVKM. The CDR3 is made up of 12 amino acids. Some clones are missing from TCRdb's copy, which holds only in-frame ones; the method was immunoSEQ multiplex PCR. The sample lists 30,000 to 40,000 clones, 89% occurring once. J is TRBJ1-1 and V is TRBV28, with D hard to call. Source: CD8+ T cells from peripheral blood mononuclear cells, taken in the first trimester of pregnancy. This sequence was found in a female donor with multiple sclerosis, enrolled in a pregnancy study. This chain's CDR3 is CASRLRRDEAFF. CDR3 DNA sequence: TGTGCCAGCAGACTCCGGCGGGATGAAGCTTTCTTT.